The sequence of this T cell receptor beta chain was determined in a study of CXCR3-negative and CXCR3-positive naive CD8 T cells. The V gene's germline CDR1 is DFQATT and CDR2 SNEGSKA (reference sequence). The CDR3 loop spans 16 amino acids. Through 5' RACE with UMI labels, the TRB cDNA libraries were prepared. Using the 5' RACE reads, TCRdb records one entry per CDR3 protein without DNA. The data include 40,000 to 55,000 distinct CDR3 sequences; the top ten clones carry 1.5% to 2%. V is TRBV20-1 and J is TRBJ2-7; TCRdb's D call of TRBD1 is untestable without DNA. This receptor was identified in a human donor in good health. Some clones in this sample may be carry-over from other donors' samples. The material sequenced was naive CXCR3- CD8+ T cells from blood. Subset denoted: CD45RO-CCR7+CD27+CD95- naive CD8+ T cells lacking CXCR3 (TNR3-). The CDR3 sequence is CSARDLGGADPYEQYF.